These 22 T cell receptor beta chains came from one sample sequenced in a study of blood T cell repertoires in COVID-19. Clones were read by immunoSEQ multiplex PCR, and TCRdb kept only the in-frame ones, dropping some. Among roughly 160,000 clones listed, about 85% were seen once. Input material: peripheral blood. These TCRs come from a man older than 75 with COVID-19, enrolled during active disease.

The chain joins TRBV27 to TRBJ1-1; maybe TRBD1 (6 bases). Deletions cut 4 bases from V and 3 bases from J, with 9 bases between. Germline CDR1 reads MNHEY; CDR2 reads SMNVEV (reference sequence). This CDR3 comprises 13 residues. CDR3 amino acids: CASSYEGDTEAFF. The CDR3 coding sequence is TGTGCCAGCAGTTATGAGGGGGACACTGAAGCTTTCTTT.

The J gene is TRBJ1-1, the V gene TRBV5-1; 10 nucleotides agree with TRBD1. The V gene's germline CDR1 is SGHRS and CDR2 YFSETQ. This CDR3 is 17 amino acids long. V shed 0 bases, J shed 3 bases, and the junction held 8 bases outside the gene matches. This CDR3 reads CASSLAGTGALYTEAFF. In DNA form, the CDR3 reads TGCGCCAGCAGCTTGGCCGGGACAGGGGCCTTATACACTGAAGCTTTCTTT.

The gene calls are TRBV11-2 and TRBJ1-6; TRBD1 might be the D (6 bases). Germline-derived CDR1 and CDR2 are SGHAT and FQNNGV. Trimming took off 1 base at V and 2 bases at J, with 9 bases between the two ends. The CDR3 covers 16 residues. This CDR3 reads CASSLVRDTYNSPLHF. In nucleotides, the CDR3 is TGTGCCAGCAGCTTAGTCCGGGACACCTATAATTCACCCCTCCACTTT. Complete variable domain (other parts from reference TRBV11-2 and TRBJ1-6): EAGVAQSPRYKIIEKRQSVAFWCNPISGHATLYWYQQILGQGPKLLIQFQNNGVVDDSQLPKDRFSAERLKGVDSTLKIQPAKLEDSAVYLCASSLVRDTYNSPLHFGNGTRLTVT.

The chain carries TRBV10-3 and TRBJ2-3, with D possibly TRBD2 on 6 matching bases. V was pared by 8 bases and J by 0 bases, with 12 bases between. This CDR3 has 14 amino acids. Germline V gene data show CDR1 as ENHRY and CDR2 as SYGVKD. DNA for the CDR3: TGTGCCATCGGCCCGGGACTTAGCACAGATACGCAGTATTTT. Its protein is CAIGPGLSTDTQYF.

V usage is TRBV7-2 and J usage is TRBJ1-1, with 8 bases matching TRBD1. Losses at the gene ends were 8 bases for V and 3 bases for J; bases not matched to a gene: 5. Germline-derived CDR1 and CDR2 are SGHTA and FQGNSA. The CDR3 is made up of 13 amino acids. CDR3 amino acids: CASFRGRYTEAFF. The CDR3 bases are TGTGCCAGCTTCAGGGGGCGGTACACTGAAGCTTTCTTT. Drawing the rest from reference TRBV7-2 and TRBJ1-1, the complete variable domain is GAGVSQSPSNKVTEKGKDVELRCDPISGHTALYWYRQSLGQGLEFLIYFQGNSAPDKSGLPSDRFSAERTGGSVSTLTIQRTQQEDSAVYLCASFRGRYTEAFFGQGTRLTVV.

V usage is TRBV29-1 and J usage is TRBJ1-1; perhaps TRBD1 as D (5 bases). The CDR3 has 12 residues. V was trimmed by 6 bases and J by 3 bases, leaving 11 bases between them. The germline gives CDR1 SQVTM, CDR2 ANQGSEA. CDR3 protein: CSVTRGDTEAFF. DNA for the CDR3: TGCAGCGTAACGCGGGGGGACACTGAAGCTTTCTTT. The full variable domain, in which reference TRBV29-1 and TRBJ1-1 provide the parts outside the CDR3, is SAVISQKPSRDICQRGTSLTIQCQVDSQVTMMFWYRQQPGQSLTLIATANQGSEATYESGFVIDKFPISRPNLTFSTLTVSNMSPEDSSIYLCSVTRGDTEAFFGQGTRLTVV.

The chain has TRBV5-8 and TRBJ2-3; 10 bases are a match to TRBD1. Germline trimming cut 2 bases from V and 4 bases from J; bases unmatched to any gene: 7. The germline gives CDR1 SGHTS, CDR2 YDEGEE. The CDR3 spans 16 residues. The CDR3: CASSLPGTGVADTQYF. The DNA of the CDR3 is TGTGCCAGCAGCTTACCCGGGACAGGGGTCGCAGATACGCAGTATTTT.

The table lists this clone with a count of one. The chain employs TRBV7-2 and TRBJ2-7; 8 positions agree with TRBD2. V was clipped by 5 bases and J by 2 bases; unmatched bases: 11. The CDR3 is 16 amino acids. CDR1 is SGHTA and CDR2 is FQGNSA in the germline V gene. DNA for the CDR3: TGTGCCAGCAGCGAAGGGGGTAGCGGGGTACCCTACGAGCAGTACTTC. This codes for CASSEGGSGVPYEQYF.

This chain uses TRBV12-5 with TRBJ1-5; D is undetermined. Germline CDR1 is LGHNT and CDR2 is FRNRAP. Trimming stripped 3 bases from V and 5 bases from J, with 17 bases between. CDR3 size: 16 residues. In DNA form, the CDR3 reads TGTGCTAGTGGTTTACTGACGGGTTTTGTCGATCAGCCCCAGCATTTT. Encoded protein: CASGLLTGFVDQPQHF. Together with reference TRBV12-5 and TRBJ1-5, the CDR3 gives the full variable domain: DARVTQTPRHKVTEMGQEVTMRCQPILGHNTVFWYRQTMMQGLELLAYFRNRAPLDDSGMPKDRFSAEMPDATLATLKIQPSEPRDSAVYFCASGLLTGFVDQPQHFGDGTRLSIL.

This clone appeared once. The chain joins TRBV5-1 to TRBJ2-7; 10 bases line up with TRBD1. With V trimmed by 3 bases and J by 5 bases, 8 bases remained unmatched. This CDR3 has 15 amino acids. CDR1 is SGHRS and CDR2 is YFSETQ in the germline V gene. The DNA of the CDR3 is TGCGCCAGCAGCTCCCCGACAGGGGGCCGAGACGAGCAGTACTTC. This translates into CASSSPTGGRDEQYF.

The chain links TRBV5-1 to TRBJ2-4; TRBD2 matches at 7 bases. Germline lookup yields CDR1 SGHRS and CDR2 YFSETQ. This CDR3 comprises 16 residues. Germline trimming cut 4 bases from V and 1 base from J; bases unmatched to any gene: 8. This chain's CDR3 is CASSTGLGLAKNIQYF. For the CDR3, the DNA is TGCGCCAGCAGCACCGGACTAGGATTGGCCAAAAACATTCAGTACTTC.

This clone was counted a few times. The rearrangement uses TRBV27 and TRBJ1-4; no definite D call. The CDR3 spans 16 residues. Germline V gene sequence: CDR1 MNHEY, CDR2 SMNVEV (reference sequence). The V gene lost 6 bases and the J gene lost 5 bases, with 19 bases spanning the gap. The CDR3 bases are TGTGCCAGCAGCTTCTCAGCCGGGGTCGCGAATGAAAAACTGTTTTTT. Protein sequence: CASSFSAGVANEKLFF.

The CDR3 nucleotides are TGTGCCAGCTCACCACTAGACAGGGGGCTCTATGGCTACACCTTC. Protein sequence: CASSPLDRGLYGYTF. V gene TRBV18 combines with J gene TRBJ1-2; 10 positions agree with TRBD1. The length of the CDR3 is 15 residues. The germline V gene has CDR1 KGHSH and CDR2 LQKENI. The junction had 3 bases not matched to a gene; V was cut back by 1 base and J by 4 bases.

V and J are TRBV7-2 and TRBJ1-5; D might be TRBD1 (6 bases). Trimming stripped 2 bases from V and 4 bases from J, with 12 bases between. CDR1 is SGHTA and CDR2 is FQGNSA in the germline V gene. The CDR3 spans 15 residues. The CDR3 protein is CASSLQGTLNQPQHF. CDR3 DNA sequence: TGTGCCAGCAGCTTACAGGGGACGCTGAATCAGCCCCAGCATTTT.

This clone came up once. CDR3 protein: CASSFPRVSYEQYF. The CDR3 DNA follows: TGTGCCAGCAGTTTCCCCAGGGTGTCCTACGAGCAGTACTTC. The rearrangement uses TRBV2 and TRBJ2-7, with a weak D call TRBD1 (5 bases). The germline V gene has CDR1 SNHLY and CDR2 FYNNEI. Trimming shortened V by 5 bases and J by 1 base, and 12 bases separated the two germline ends. The CDR3 is 14 amino acids.

This sequence joins TRBV18 and TRBJ2-7, with 9 bases lining up with TRBD1. CDR1 is KGHSH and CDR2 is LQKENI in the germline V gene. Unmatched junction bases numbered 4, after V lost 6 bases and J lost 4 bases. The CDR3 spans 13 residues. The CDR3 sequence is CASSGDREYEQYF. For the CDR3, the DNA is TGTGCCAGCTCCGGGGACAGGGAGTACGAGCAGTACTTC.

This rearrangement joins TRBV11-2 to TRBJ2-5; perhaps TRBD2 as D (5 bases). The CDR3 loop spans 11 amino acids. V gave up 6 bases and J gave up 7 bases, with 9 bases separating them. Germline V gene data show CDR1 as SGHAT and CDR2 as FQNNGV. CDR3 nucleotide sequence: TGTGCCAGCAGGGAGGCGGGGACCCAGTACTTC. This encodes CASREAGTQYF.

The V gene is TRBV7-3, the J gene TRBJ2-1, with 11 bases that match TRBD1. Per germline, CDR1 SGHTA and CDR2 FQGTGA. This CDR3 spans 16 amino acids. After removal of 2 bases from V and 7 bases from J, the junction contained 7 bases not matched to a gene. In DNA, the CDR3 is TGTGCCAGCAGCTTAGCAGGACAGGGGGCGCGAAATGAGCAGTTCTTC. The encoded protein is CASSLAGQGARNEQFF.

J is TRBJ2-3 and V is TRBV18; maybe TRBD2 (5 bases). V was clipped by 0 bases and J by 2 bases, with 9 bases between them. The germline gives CDR1 KGHSH, CDR2 LQKENI. This CDR3 spans 15 amino acids. The CDR3 sequence: CASSPPGVPTDTQYF. The DNA for the CDR3 is TGTGCCAGCTCACCACCCGGGGTCCCCACAGATACGCAGTATTTT.

A remark on this clone: This sample includes further DNA sequences coding for the same CDR3. The chain combines TRBV9 with TRBJ1-6, with 9 positions matching TRBD1. The CDR3 has 15 residues. With V trimmed by 3 bases and J by 7 bases, 5 bases remained unmatched. Germline loops: CDR1 SGDLS, CDR2 YYNGEE. Here the CDR3 reads CASSARDRENSPLHF. Written as DNA, the CDR3 is TGTGCCAGCAGCGCCCGGGACAGGGAGAATTCACCCCTCCACTTT. The full variable domain, with the rest looked up from reference TRBV9 and TRBJ1-6, is DSGVTQTPKHLITATGQRVTLRCSPRSGDLSVYWYQQSLDQGLQFLIQYYNGEERAKGNILERFSAQQFPDLHSELNLSSLELGDSALYFCASSARDRENSPLHFGNGTRLTVT.

The gene calls are TRBV11-1 and TRBJ2-7; 8 positions match TRBD1. CDR1 is SGHAT and CDR2 is FQDESV in the germline V gene (reference sequence). Losses at the gene ends were 0 bases for V and 1 base for J; bases not matched to a gene: 5. The CDR3 has 16 residues. The CDR3, as DNA: TGTGCCAGCAGCTTAGCGAACAGGGGGTCATCCTACGAGCAGTACTTC. Its protein is CASSLANRGSSYEQYF. Complete variable domain (other parts from reference TRBV11-1 and TRBJ2-7): EAEVAQSPRYKITEKSQAVAFWCDPISGHATLYWYRQILGQGPELLVQFQDESVVDDSQLPKDRFSAERLKGVDSTLKIQPAELGDSAMYLCASSLANRGSSYEQYFGPGTRLTVT.

This clone is a singleton in its sample. The chain carries TRBV13 and TRBJ2-2; 7 bases fit TRBD1. The CDR3 is made up of 19 amino acids. V gave up 0 bases and J gave up 0 bases; unmatched junction bases: 10. Germline-derived CDR1 and CDR2 are PRHDT and FYEKMQ (reference sequence). The CDR3: CASSLGLKGRGTNTGELFF. The CDR3 nucleotides read TGTGCCAGCAGCTTAGGCCTAAAGGGCAGGGGGACGAACACCGGGGAGCTGTTTTTT.